The 3 T cell receptor beta chains given below trace back to one sample, sequenced in a study of blood T cell repertoires in COVID-19. The assay was immunoSEQ multiplex PCR, and TCRdb's table has in-frame clones only and misses some. Of roughly 210,000 clones listed, less than 90% were seen once; the top ten hold 1.5% to 2%. The sample was peripheral blood. Receptors were obtained from a man in his 70s with acute or convalescent COVID-19.

The rearrangement joins TRBV7-2 to TRBJ1-4, with 9 bases that match TRBD1. Germline V lookup: CDR1 SGHTA, CDR2 FQGNSA. The CDR3 covers 17 residues. Trimming took 1 base from V and 8 from J; bases not matched to a gene: 11. CDR3 residues: CASSLGIQGASGEKLFF. CDR3 nucleotides: TGTGCCAGCAGCTTAGGCATACAGGGGGCATCAGGAGAAAAACTGTTTTTT.

The chain couples TRBV1 to TRBJ1-2; the table assigns TRBD1, which was not confirmed against the DNA. TRBV1 is a pseudogene segment. CDR3 size: 13 residues. The CDR3 nucleotides are TGCACCAGCAGCCAAACCAGGGGCGGTGGCTACACCTTC. Translated, it gives CTSSQTRGGGYTF.

Notes on this clone: Mismatch with germline at one junction end may stem from a read error. V is TRBV6-5 and J is TRBJ1-6; TRBD1 aligns across 9 bases. Germline-derived CDR1 and CDR2 are MNHEY and SVGAGI. CDR3 length equals 16 residues. Here the CDR3 reads CASSYSDGTGFSPFHF. DNA for the CDR3: TGTGCCAGCAGTTACTCAGACGGGACAGGGTTCTCACCCTTCCACTTT.